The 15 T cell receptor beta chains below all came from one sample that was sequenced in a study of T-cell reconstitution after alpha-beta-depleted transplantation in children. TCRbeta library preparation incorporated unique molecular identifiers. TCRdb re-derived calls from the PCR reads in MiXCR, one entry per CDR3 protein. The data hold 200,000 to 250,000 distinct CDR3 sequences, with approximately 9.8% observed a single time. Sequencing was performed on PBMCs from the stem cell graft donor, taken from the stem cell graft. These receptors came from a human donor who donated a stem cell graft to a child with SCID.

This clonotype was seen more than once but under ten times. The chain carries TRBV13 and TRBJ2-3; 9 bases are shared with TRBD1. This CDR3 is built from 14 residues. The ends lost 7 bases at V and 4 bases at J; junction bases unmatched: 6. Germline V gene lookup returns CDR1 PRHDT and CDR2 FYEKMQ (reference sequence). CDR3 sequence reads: CASNYRGQSDTQYF. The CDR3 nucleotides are TGTGCCAGCAATTACAGGGGGCAATCAGATACGCAGTATTTT.

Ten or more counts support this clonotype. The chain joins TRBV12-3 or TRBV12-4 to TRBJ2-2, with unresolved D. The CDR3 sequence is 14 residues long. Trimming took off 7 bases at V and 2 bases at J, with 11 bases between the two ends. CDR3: CASNFRTNTGELFF. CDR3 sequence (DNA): TGTGCCAGCAATTTTCGCACTAACACCGGGGAGCTGTTTTTT.

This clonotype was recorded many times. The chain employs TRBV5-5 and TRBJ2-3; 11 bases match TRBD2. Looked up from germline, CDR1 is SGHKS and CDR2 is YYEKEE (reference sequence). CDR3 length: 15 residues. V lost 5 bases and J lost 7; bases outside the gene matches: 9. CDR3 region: CASSQLAGVQHTQYF. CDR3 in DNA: TGTGCCAGCAGTCAACTAGCGGGGGTCCAGCATACGCAGTATTTT.

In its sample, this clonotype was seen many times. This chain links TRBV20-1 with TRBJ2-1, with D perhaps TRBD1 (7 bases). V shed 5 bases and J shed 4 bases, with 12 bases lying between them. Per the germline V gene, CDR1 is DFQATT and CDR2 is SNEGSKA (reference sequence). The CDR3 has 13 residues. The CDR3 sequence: CSAGRTGYNEQFF. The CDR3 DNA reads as TGCAGTGCTGGGAGGACAGGTTACAATGAGCAGTTCTTC.

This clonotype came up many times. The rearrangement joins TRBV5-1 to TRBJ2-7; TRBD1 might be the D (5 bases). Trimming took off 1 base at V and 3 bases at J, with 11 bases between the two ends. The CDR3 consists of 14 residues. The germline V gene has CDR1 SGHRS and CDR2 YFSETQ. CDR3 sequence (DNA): TGCGCCAGCAGCTTGAATCCAGGGAACTACGAGCAGTACTTC. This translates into CASSLNPGNYEQYF.

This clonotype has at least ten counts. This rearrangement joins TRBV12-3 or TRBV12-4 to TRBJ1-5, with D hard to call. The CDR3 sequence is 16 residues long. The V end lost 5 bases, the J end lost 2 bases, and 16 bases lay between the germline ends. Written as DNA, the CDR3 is TGTGCCAGCAGTGGGGAGGTCGTAGCGGGCAATCAGCCCCAGCATTTT. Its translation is CASSGEVVAGNQPQHF.

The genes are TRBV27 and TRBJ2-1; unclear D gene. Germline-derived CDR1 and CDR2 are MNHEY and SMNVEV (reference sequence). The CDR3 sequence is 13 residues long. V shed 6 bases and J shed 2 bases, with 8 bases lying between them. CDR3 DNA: TGTGCCAGCAGATATACCCCCTACAATGAGCAGTTCTTC. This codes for CASRYTPYNEQFF.

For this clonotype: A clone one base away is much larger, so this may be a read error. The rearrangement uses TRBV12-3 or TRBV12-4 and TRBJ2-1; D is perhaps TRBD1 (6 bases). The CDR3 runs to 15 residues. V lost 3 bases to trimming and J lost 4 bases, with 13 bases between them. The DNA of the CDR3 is TGTGCCAGCAGTTTTGCAGGACAGCGGTACAATGAGCAGTTCTTC. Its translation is CASSFAGQRYNEQFF.

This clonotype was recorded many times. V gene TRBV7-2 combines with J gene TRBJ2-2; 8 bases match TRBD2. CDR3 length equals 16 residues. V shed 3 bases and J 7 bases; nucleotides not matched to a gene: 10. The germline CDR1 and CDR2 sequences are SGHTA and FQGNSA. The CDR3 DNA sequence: TGTGCCAGCAGCTTGCAACGGGGGGGCTATGGCGGGGAGCTGTTTTTT. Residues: CASSLQRGGYGGELFF.

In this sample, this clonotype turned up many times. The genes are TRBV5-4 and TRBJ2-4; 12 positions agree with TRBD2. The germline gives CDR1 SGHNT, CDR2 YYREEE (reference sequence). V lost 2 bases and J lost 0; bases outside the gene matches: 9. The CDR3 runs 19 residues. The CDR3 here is CASSFRRLAGGLAKNIQYF. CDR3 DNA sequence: TGTGCCAGCAGCTTCCGCAGGCTAGCGGGGGGGCTAGCCAAAAACATTCAGTACTTC.

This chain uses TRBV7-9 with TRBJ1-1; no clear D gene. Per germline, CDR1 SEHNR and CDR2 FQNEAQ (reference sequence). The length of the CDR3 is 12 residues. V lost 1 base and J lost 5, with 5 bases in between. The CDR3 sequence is CASSLDGTEAFF. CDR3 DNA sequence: TGTGCCAGCAGCTTAGATGGGACTGAAGCTTTCTTT.

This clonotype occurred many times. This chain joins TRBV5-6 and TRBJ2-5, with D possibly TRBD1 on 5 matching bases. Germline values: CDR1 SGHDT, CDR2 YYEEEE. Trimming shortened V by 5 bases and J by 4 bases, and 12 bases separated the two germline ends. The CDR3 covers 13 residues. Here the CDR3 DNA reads TGTGCCAGCAGTTCCAGGGTCCCAGAGACCCAGTACTTC. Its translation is CASSSRVPETQYF.

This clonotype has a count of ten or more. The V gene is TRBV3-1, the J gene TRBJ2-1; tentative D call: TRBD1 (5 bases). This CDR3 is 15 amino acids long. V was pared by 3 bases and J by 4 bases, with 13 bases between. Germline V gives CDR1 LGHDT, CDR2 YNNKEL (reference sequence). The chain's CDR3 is CASSHPGGQYNEQFF. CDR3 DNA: TGTGCCAGCAGCCATCCCGGCGGACAATACAATGAGCAGTTCTTC.

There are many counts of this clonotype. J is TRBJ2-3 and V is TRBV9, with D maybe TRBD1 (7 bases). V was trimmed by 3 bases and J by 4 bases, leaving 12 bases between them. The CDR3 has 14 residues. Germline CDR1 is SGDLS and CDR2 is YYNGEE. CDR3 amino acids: CASSDRGGADTQYF. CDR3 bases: TGTGCCAGCAGCGACAGGGGAGGCGCAGATACGCAGTATTTT.

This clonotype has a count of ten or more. Here the CDR3 reads CASSPRQGASTDTQYF. The CDR3 DNA is TGTGCCAGCAGCCCTCGACAGGGGGCGAGCACAGATACGCAGTATTTT. The chain couples TRBV21-1 to TRBJ2-3; the table's TRBD1 call for D was not verified on the DNA. TRBV21-1 is a documented pseudogene. There are 16 residues in the CDR3.